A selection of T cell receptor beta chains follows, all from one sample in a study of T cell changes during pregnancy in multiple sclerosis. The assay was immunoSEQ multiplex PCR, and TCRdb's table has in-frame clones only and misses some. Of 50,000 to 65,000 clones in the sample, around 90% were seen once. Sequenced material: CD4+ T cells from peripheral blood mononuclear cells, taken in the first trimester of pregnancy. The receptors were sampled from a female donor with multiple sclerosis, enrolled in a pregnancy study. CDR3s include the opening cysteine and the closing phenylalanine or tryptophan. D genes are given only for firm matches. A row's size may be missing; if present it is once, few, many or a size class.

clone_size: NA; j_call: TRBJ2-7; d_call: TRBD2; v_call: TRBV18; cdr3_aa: CASSPTTSGGPEQYF; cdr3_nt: TGTGCCAGCTCACCAACCACTAGCGGGGGTCCCGAGCAGTACTTC
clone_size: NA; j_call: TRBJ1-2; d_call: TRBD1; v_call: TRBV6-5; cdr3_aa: CASTPRQGAYGYTF; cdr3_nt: TGTGCCAGCACCCCCCGGCAGGGGGCGTATGGCTACACCTTC
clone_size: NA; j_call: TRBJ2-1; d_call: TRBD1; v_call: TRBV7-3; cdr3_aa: CASSFGQGGSSYNEQFF; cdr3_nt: TGTGCCAGCAGCTTCGGACAGGGGGGGAGCTCCTACAATGAGCAGTTCTTC
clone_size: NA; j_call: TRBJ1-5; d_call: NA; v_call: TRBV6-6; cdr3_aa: CASSYLASNQPQHF; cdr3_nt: TGTGCCAGCAGTTACTTGGCAAGCAATCAGCCCCAGCATTTT
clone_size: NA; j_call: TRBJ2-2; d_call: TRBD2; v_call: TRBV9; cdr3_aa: CASSVVGRGAGELFF; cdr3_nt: TGTGCCAGCAGCGTAGTCGGGCGGGGGGCCGGGGAGCTGTTTTTT
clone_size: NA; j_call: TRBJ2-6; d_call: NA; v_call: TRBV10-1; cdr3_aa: CASSPVRAGANVLTF; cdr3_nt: TGCGCCAGCAGCCCCGTGAGGGCTGGGGCCAACGTCCTGACTTTC
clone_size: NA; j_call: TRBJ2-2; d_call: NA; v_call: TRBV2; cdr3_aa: CASSVISSTGELFF; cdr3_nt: TGTGCCAGCAGTGTGATTAGCAGTACCGGGGAGCTGTTTTTT
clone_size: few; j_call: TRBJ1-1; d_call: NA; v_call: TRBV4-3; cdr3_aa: CASSELPTLNTEAFF; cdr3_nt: TGCGCCAGCAGCGAATTACCCACATTGAACACTGAAGCTTTCTTT
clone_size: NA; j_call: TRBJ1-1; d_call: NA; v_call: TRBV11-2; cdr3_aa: CASSLQAGHPRGGAFF; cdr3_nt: TGTGCCAGCAGCTTGCAAGCGGGACACCCCAGGGGAGGGGCTTTCTTT
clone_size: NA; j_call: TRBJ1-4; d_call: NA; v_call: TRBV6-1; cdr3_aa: CASSEVSRSGEKLFF; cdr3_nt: TGTGCCAGCAGTGAAGTTTCACGGTCGGGGGAAAAACTGTTTTTT
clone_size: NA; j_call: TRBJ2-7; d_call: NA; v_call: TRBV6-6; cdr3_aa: CASMGLKGGSFYEQYF; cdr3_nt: TGTGCCAGCATGGGTCTTAAGGGAGGCTCGTTCTACGAGCAGTACTTC
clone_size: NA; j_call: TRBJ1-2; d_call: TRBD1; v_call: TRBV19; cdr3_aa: CASSSGTGRYGYTF; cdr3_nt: TGTGCCAGTAGTTCCGGGACAGGGCGCTATGGCTACACCTTC
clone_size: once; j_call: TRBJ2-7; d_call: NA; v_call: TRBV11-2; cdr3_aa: CASSLERGTYEQYF; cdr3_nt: TGTGCCAGCAGCTTAGAGAGAGGGACCTACGAGCAGTACTTC
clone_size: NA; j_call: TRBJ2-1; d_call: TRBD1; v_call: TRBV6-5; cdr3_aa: CASSSTGLSYNEQFF; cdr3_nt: TGTGCCAGCAGTTCGACAGGGCTCTCCTACAATGAGCAGTTCTTC
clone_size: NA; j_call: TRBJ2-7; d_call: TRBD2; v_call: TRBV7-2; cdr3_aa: CASSLKGGAGAYEQYF; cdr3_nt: TGTGCCAGCAGCTTAAAGGGTGGAGCGGGGGCCTACGAGCAGTACTTC
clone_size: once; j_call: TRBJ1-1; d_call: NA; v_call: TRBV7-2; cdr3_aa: CASSPLRAGAFF; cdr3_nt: TGTGCCAGCAGCCCCCTGCGGGCCGGGGCTTTCTTT
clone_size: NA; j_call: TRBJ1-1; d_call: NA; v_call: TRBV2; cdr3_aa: CASRKTTTNTEAFF; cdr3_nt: TGTGCCAGCAGAAAGACAACCACGAACACTGAAGCTTTCTTT
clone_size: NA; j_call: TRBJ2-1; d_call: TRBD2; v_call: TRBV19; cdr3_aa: CASSTIPGLATSRSYNEQFF; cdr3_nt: TGTGCCAGTAGTACAATCCCGGGACTAGCAACTAGTAGGTCCTACAATGAGCAGTTCTTC
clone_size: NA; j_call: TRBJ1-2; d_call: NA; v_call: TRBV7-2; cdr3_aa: CASSSLAEVYGYTF; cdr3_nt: TGTGCCAGCAGCTCCTTGGCGGAGGTATATGGCTACACCTTC
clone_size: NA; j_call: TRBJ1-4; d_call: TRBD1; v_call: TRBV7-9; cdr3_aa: CASSFPGQGREKLFF; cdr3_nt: TGTGCCAGCAGCTTTCCGGGACAGGGCCGTGAAAAACTGTTTTTT
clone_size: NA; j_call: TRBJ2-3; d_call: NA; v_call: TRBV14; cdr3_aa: CASSQAARRRQQYF; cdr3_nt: TGTGCCAGCAGCCAGGCAGCTAGGAGACGGCAGCAGTATTTT
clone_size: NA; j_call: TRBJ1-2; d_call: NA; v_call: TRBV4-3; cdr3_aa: CASSQEGQNYGYTF; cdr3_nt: TGCGCCAGCAGCCAAGAAGGACAGAACTATGGCTACACCTTC
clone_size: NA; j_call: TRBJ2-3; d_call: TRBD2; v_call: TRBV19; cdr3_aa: CASSILAGGPSDTQYF; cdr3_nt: TGTGCCAGTAGTATTTTAGCGGGGGGGCCATCAGATACGCAGTATTTT
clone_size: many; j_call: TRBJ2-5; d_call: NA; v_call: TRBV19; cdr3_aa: CASSRTLQETQYF; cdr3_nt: TGTGCCAGTAGTCGGACATTACAAGAGACCCAGTACTTC
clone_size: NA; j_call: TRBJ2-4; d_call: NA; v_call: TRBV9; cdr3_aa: CASSTAIGGNIQYF; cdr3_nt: TGTGCCAGCAGCACCGCCATCGGGGGTAACATTCAGTACTTC
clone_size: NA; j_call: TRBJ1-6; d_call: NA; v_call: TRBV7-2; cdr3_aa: CASSLGWANSPLHF; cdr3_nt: TGTGCCAGCAGCCTAGGTTGGGCTAATTCACCCCTCCACTTT
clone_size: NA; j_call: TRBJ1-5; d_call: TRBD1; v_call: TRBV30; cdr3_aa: CAWSQGVQPQHF; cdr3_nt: TGTGCCTGGAGCCAGGGGGTCCAGCCCCAGCATTTT
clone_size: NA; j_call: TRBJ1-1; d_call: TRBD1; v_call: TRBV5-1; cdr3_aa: CASSSGQFEAFF; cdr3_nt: TGCGCCAGCAGCTCGGGACAGTTTGAAGCTTTCTTT
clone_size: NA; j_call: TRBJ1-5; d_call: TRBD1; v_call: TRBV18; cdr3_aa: CASSPYGTGGSNQPQHF; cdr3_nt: TGTGCCAGCTCACCGTACGGGACAGGGGGCAGCAATCAGCCCCAGCATTTT
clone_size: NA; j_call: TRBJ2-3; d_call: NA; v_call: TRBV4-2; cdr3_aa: CASSQTGRTNRGEGPTDTQYF; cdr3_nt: TGTGCCAGCAGCCAAACGGGCCGAACCAACAGGGGGGAGGGCCCCACAGATACGCAGTATTTT
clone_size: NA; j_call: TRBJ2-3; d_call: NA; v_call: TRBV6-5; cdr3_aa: CASSYRQKISTDTQYF; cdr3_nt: TGTGCCAGCAGTTACCGACAGAAGATTAGCACAGATACGCAGTATTTT
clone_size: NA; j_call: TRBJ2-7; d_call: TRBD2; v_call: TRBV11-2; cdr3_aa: CASSPRARLAGAYEQYF; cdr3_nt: TGTGCCAGCAGCCCTAGAGCTAGGCTAGCGGGGGCTTACGAGCAGTACTTC
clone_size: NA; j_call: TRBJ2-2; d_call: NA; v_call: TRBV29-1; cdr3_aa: CSVSGYTGELFF; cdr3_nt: TGCAGCGTTTCAGGGTACACCGGGGAGCTGTTTTTT
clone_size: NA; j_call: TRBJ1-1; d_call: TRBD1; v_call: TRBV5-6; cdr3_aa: CASSSTGRSIDTEAFF; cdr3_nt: TGTGCCAGCAGCTCGACAGGGAGGAGCATCGACACTGAAGCTTTCTTT
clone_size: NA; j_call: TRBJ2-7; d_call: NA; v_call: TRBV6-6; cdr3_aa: CASRRDGSTWVQYF; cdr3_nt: TGTGCCAGCAGGCGGGACGGAAGTACTTGGGTGCAGTACTTC
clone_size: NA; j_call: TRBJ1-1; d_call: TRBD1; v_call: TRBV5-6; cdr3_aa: CASSLRGPGAEAFF; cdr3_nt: TGTGCCAGCAGCTTAAGGGGGCCGGGGGCTGAAGCTTTCTTT
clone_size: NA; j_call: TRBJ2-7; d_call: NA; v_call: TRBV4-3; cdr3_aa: CASSQKGGATHYEQYF; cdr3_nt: TGCGCCAGCAGCCAAAAGGGAGGAGCTACACACTACGAGCAGTACTTC
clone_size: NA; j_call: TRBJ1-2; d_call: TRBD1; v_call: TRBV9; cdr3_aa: CASSVGQGWSYGYTF; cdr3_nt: TGTGCCAGCAGCGTAGGACAGGGTTGGAGCTATGGCTACACCTTC
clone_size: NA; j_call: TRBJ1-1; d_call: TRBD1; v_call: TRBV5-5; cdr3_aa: CASSLWGQGRTEAFF; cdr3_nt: TGTGCCAGCAGCTTGTGGGGACAGGGACGAACTGAAGCTTTCTTT
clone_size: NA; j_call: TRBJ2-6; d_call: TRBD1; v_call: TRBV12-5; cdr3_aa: CASGPTGGFLSGANVLTF; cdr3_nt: TGTGCTAGTGGTCCGACAGGGGGATTCCTCTCTGGGGCCAACGTCCTGACTTTC
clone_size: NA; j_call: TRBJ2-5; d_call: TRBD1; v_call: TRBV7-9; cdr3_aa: CASSPRGPETQYF; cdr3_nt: TGTGCCAGCAGCCCAAGGGGGCCGGAGACCCAGTACTTC
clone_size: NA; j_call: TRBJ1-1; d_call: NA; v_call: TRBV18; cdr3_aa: CASSPPREGPTEAFF; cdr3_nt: TGTGCCAGCTCACCACCCAGGGAGGGACCCACTGAAGCTTTCTTT
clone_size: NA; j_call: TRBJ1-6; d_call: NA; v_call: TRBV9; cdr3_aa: CASSTLYYNSPLHF; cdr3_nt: TGTGCCAGCAGCACTTTGTACTATAATTCACCCCTCCACTTT
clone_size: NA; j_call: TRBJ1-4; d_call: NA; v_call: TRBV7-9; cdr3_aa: CASSTWAGGYEKLFF; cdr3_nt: TGTGCCAGCAGCACCTGGGCGGGGGGGTATGAAAAACTGTTTTTT
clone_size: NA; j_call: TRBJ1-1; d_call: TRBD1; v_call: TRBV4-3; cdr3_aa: CASSQVLGTGCF; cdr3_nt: TGCGCCAGCAGCCAGGTTCTCGGGACAGGTTGTTTT
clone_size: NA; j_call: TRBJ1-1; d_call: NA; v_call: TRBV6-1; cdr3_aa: CASSEPPLMNTEAFF; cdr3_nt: TGTGCCAGCAGTGAACCTCCCCTTATGAACACTGAAGCTTTCTTT
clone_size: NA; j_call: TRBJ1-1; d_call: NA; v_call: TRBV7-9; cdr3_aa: CASSLVGVWGGSTEAFF; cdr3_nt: TGTGCCAGCAGCTTAGTAGGGGTATGGGGGGGCTCCACTGAAGCTTTCTTT
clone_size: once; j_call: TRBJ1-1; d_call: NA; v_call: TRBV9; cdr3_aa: CASSHPRGGAQGENTEAFF; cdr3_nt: TGTGCCAGCAGTCATCCCCGAGGTGGGGCACAGGGAGAGAACACTGAAGCTTTCTTT
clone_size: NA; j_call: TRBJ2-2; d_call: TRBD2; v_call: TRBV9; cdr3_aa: CASGRLATTGELFF; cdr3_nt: TGTGCCAGCGGAAGACTAGCCACGACTGGGGAGCTGTTTTTT
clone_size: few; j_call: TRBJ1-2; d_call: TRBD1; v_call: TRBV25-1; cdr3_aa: CASKGAIEGPFF; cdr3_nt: TGTGCCAGCAAGGGGGCGATCGAAGGGCCCTTCTTC
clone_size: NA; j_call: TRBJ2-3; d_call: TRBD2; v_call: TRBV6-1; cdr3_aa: CASSVTAGGPDTQYF; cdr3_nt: TGTGCCAGCAGTGTGACGGCGGGGGGGCCCGATACGCAGTATTTT